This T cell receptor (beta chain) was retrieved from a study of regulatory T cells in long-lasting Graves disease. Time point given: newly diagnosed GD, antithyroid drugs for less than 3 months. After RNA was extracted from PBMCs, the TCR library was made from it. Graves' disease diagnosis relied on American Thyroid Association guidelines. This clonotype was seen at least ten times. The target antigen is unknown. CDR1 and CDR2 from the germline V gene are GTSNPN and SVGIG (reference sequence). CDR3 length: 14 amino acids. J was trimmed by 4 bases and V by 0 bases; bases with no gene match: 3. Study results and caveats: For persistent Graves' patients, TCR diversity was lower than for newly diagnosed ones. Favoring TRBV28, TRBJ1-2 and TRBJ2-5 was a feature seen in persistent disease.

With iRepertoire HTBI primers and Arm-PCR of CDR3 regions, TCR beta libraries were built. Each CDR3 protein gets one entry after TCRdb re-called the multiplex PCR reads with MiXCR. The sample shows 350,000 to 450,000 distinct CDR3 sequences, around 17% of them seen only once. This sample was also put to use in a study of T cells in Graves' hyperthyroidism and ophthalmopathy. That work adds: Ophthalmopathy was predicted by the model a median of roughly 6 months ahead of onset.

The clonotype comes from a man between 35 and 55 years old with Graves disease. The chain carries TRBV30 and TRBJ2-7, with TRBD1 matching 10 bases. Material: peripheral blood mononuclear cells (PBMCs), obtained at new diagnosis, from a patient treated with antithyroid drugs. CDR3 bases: TGTGCCTGGAGTGTGGGACAGGGGTTATACGAGCAGTACTTC. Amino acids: CAWSVGQGLYEQYF.